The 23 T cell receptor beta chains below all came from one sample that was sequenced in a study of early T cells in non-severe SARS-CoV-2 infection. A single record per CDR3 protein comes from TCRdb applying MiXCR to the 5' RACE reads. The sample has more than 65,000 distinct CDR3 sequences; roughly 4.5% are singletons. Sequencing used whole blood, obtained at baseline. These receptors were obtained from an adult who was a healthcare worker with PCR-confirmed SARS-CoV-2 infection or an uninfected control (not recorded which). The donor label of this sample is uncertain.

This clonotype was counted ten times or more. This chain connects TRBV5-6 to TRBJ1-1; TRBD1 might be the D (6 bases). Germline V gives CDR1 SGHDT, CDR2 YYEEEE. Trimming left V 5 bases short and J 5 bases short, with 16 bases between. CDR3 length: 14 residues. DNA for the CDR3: TGTGCCAGCAGGTGGGGCGGGGGCAGTACTGAAGCTTTCTTT. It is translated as CASRWGGGSTEAFF.

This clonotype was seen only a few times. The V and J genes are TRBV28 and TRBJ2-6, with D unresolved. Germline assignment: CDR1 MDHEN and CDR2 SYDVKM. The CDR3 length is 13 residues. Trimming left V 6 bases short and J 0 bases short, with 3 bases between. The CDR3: CASRPSGANVLTF. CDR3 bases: TGTGCCAGCAGACCCTCTGGGGCCAACGTCCTGACTTTC.

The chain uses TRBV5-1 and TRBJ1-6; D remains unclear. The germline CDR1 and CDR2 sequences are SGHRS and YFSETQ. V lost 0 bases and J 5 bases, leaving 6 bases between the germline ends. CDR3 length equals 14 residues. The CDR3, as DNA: TGCGCCAGCAGCTTGGGTCAGAATAATTCACCCCTCCACTTT. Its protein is CASSLGQNNSPLHF. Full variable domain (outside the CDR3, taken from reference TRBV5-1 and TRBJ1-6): KAGVTQTPRYLIKTRGQQVTLSCSPISGHRSVSWYQQTPGQGLQFLFEYFSETQRNKGNFPGRFSGRQFSNSRSEMNVSTLELGDSALYLCASSLGQNNSPLHFGNGTRLTVT.

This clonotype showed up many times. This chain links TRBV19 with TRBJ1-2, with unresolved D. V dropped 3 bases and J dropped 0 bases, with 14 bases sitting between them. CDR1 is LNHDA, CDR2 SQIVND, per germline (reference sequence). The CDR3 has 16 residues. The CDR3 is CASSIDVFRANYGYTF. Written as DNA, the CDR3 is TGTGCCAGTAGTATTGATGTATTTCGAGCTAACTATGGCTACACCTTC.

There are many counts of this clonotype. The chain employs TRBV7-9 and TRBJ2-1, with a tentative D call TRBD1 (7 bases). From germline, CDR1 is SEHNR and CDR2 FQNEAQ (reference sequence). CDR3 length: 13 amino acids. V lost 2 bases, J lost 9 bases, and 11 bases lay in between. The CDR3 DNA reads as TGTGCCAGCAGCTTAACAGGGGAGGCTGAGCAGTTCTTC. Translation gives CASSLTGEAEQFF.

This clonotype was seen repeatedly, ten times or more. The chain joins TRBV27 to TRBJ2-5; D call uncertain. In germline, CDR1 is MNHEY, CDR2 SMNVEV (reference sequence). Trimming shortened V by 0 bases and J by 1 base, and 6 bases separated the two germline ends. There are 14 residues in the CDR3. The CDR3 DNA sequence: TGTGCCAGCAGTTTATCCGACATCCAAGAGACCCAGTACTTC. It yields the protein CASSLSDIQETQYF.

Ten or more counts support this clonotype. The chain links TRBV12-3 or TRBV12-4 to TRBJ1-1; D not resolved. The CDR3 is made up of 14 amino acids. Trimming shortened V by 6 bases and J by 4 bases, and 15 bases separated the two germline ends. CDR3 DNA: TGTGCCAGCAGCGCCGGACTGTGGGGCACTGAAGCTTTCTTT. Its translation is CASSAGLWGTEAFF.

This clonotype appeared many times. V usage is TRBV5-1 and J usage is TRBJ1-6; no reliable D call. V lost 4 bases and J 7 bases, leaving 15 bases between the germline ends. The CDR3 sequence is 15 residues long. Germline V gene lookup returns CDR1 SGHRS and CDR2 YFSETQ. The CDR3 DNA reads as TGCGCCAGCAGCCCACGACAAGAGGGAAATTCACCCCTCCACTTT. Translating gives CASSPRQEGNSPLHF.

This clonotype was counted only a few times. In nucleotides, the CDR3 is TGCAGCGTCGCACGGGGGATGAACACTGAAGCTTTCTTT. It specifies CSVARGMNTEAFF. The chain links TRBV29-1 to TRBJ1-1, with TRBD1 as a possible D gene (5 bases). V was shortened by 6 bases and J by 0 bases, with 11 bases between the two germline ends. The germline CDR1 and CDR2 sequences are SQVTM and ANQGSEA. This CDR3 comprises 13 residues. The variable domain in full, with the rest retrieved from reference TRBV29-1 and TRBJ1-1, is SAVISQKPSRDICQRGTSLTIQCQVDSQVTMMFWYRQQPGQSLTLIATANQGSEATYESGFVIDKFPISRPNLTFSTLTVSNMSPEDSSIYLCSVARGMNTEAFFGQGTRLTVV.

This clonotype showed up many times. The CDR3 nucleotides are TGTGCCAGCAGCCAAGTCTCAGGGAGGGGCTACGAGCAGTACTTC. Translating gives CASSQVSGRGYEQYF. This chain links TRBV14 with TRBJ2-7, with TRBD2 matching 7 bases. J lost 3 bases, V lost 1 base, and 6 bases had no gene match. CDR1 SGHDN and CDR2 FVKESK come from the germline V gene. The CDR3 sequence is 15 residues long.

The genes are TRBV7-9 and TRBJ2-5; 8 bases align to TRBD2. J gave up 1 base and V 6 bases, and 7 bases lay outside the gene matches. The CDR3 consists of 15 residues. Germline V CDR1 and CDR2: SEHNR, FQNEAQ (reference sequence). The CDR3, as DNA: TGTGCCAGCAGTCCCACAGCGGGGGTCCAAGAGACCCAGTACTTC. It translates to CASSPTAGVQETQYF.

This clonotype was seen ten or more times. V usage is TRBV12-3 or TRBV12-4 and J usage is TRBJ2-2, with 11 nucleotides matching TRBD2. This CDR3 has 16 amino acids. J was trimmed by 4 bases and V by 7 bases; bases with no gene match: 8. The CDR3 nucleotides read TGTGCCAGCACCCCGACTAGCGGGGTCCGCACCGGGGAGCTGTTTTTT. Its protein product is CASTPTSGVRTGELFF.

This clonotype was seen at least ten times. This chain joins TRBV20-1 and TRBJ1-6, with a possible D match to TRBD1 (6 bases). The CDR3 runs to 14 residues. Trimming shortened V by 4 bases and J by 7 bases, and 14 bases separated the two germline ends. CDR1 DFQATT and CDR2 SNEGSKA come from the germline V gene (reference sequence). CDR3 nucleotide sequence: TGCAGTGCTATGGAGGAACAGGGCAATTCACCCCTCCACTTT. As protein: CSAMEEQGNSPLHF.

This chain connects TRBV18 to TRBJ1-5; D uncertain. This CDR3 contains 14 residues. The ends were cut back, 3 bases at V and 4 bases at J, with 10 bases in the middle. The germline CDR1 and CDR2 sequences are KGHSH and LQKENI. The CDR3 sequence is CASSPQRENQPQHF. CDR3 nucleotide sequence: TGTGCCAGCTCACCGCAAAGGGAGAATCAGCCCCAGCATTTT.

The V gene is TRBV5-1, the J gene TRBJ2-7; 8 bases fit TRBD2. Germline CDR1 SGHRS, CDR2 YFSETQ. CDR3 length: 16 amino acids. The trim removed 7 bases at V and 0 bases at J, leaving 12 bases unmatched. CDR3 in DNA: TGCGCCAGCTCTTTGGTAGCGGGGCCAAACTCCTACGAGCAGTACTTC. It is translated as CASSLVAGPNSYEQYF. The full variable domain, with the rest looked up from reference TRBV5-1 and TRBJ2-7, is KAGVTQTPRYLIKTRGQQVTLSCSPISGHRSVSWYQQTPGQGLQFLFEYFSETQRNKGNFPGRFSGRQFSNSRSEMNVSTLELGDSALYLCASSLVAGPNSYEQYFGPGTRLTVT.

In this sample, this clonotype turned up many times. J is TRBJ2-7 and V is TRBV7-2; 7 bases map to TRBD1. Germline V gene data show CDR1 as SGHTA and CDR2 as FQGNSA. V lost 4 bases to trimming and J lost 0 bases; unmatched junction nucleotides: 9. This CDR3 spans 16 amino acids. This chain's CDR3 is CASSSRDSRFSYEQYF. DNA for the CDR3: TGTGCCAGCAGCTCCCGGGACAGCCGATTCTCCTACGAGCAGTACTTC.

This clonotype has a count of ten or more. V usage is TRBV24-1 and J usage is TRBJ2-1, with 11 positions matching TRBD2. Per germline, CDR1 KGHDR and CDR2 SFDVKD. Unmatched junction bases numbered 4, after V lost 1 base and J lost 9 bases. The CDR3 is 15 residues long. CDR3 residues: CATSDFLAGGSEQFF. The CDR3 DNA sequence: TGTGCCACCAGTGATTTTCTAGCGGGGGGTTCTGAGCAGTTCTTC.

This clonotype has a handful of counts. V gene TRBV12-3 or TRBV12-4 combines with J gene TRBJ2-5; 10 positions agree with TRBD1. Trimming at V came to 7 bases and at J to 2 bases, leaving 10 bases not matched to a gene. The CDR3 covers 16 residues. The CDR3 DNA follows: TGTGCCAGCACCCCATTTGACAGGGGGCCTCAAGAGACCCAGTACTTC. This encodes CASTPFDRGPQETQYF.

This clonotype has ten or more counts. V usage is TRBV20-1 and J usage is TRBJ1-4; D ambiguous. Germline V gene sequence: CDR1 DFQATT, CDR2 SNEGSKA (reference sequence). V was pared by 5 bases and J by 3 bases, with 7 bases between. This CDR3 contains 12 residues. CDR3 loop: CSAQSANEKLFF. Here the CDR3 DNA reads TGCAGTGCTCAGTCAGCTAATGAAAAACTGTTTTTT.

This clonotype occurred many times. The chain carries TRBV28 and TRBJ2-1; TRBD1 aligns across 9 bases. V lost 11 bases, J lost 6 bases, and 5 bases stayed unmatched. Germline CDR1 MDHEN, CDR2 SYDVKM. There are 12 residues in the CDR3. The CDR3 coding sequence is TGTGCCGCCGGGACAGGGCGCAATGAGCAGTTCTTC. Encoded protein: CAAGTGRNEQFF. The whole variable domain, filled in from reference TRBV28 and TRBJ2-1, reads DVKVTQSSRYLVKRTGEKVFLECVQDMDHENMFWYRQDPGLGLRLIYFSYDVKMKEKGDIPEGYSVSREKKERFSLILESASTNQTSMYLCAAGTGRNEQFFGPGTRLTVL.

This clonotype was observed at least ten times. CDR3 region: CASSQLSLRRSSTDTQYF. CDR3 sequence (DNA): TGTGCCAGCAGCCAACTCTCCCTACGCAGATCAAGCACAGATACGCAGTATTTT. The V call is TRBV4-2, the J call TRBJ2-3, with D unresolved. This CDR3 spans 18 amino acids. Trimming cost V 2 bases and J 0 bases, with 18 bases left between them. Germline V gene data show CDR1 as LGHNA and CDR2 as YNFKEQ.

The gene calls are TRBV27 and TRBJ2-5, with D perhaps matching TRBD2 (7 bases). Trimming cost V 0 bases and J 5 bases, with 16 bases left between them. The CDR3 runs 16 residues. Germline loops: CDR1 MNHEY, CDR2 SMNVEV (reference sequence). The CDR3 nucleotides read TGTGCCAGCAGTTTATCGGGCGGGGGCCTCAGGGAGACCCAGTACTTC. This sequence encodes CASSLSGGGLRETQYF.

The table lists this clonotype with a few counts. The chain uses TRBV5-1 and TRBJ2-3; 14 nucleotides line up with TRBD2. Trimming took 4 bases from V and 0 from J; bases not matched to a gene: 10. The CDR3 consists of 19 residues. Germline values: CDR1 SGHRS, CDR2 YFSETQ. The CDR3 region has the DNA TGCGCCAGCAGCCTGGGGACTAGCGGGGGTCCTCCTAGCACAGATACGCAGTATTTT. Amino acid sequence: CASSLGTSGGPPSTDTQYF.